Presented here are 20 T cell receptor beta chains from one specimen sequenced in a study of blood T cell repertoires in COVID-19. Data came from immunoSEQ multiplex PCR; TCRdb stores just in-frame clones and leaves some out. Among around 620,000 clones listed, approximately 90% were seen once. Sequenced: peripheral blood. These receptors came from a woman between 18 and 30 years old with acute or convalescent COVID-19.

V gene TRBV4-1 combines with J gene TRBJ1-2; 9 bases align to TRBD1. CDR3 length: 16 amino acids. Germline V gene sequence: CDR1 MGHRA, CDR2 YSYEKL. Germline trimming cut 2 bases from V and 4 bases from J; bases unmatched to any gene: 8. The CDR3 region has the DNA TGCGCCAGCAGCCAATCTACAGGGGGCCTAAGCTATGGCTACACCTTC. Its protein is CASSQSTGGLSYGYTF.

Worth noting for this clone: Other DNA sequences in the same sample also yield this CDR3. V is TRBV5-1 and J is TRBJ1-4; TRBD1 might be the D (5 bases). V was cut by 0 bases and J by 2 bases, with 11 bases left in between. The germline V gene encodes CDR1 SGHRS and CDR2 YFSETQ. The CDR3 sequence is 16 residues long. CDR3 in amino acids: CASSLGQGATNEKLFF. CDR3 DNA: TGCGCCAGCAGCTTGGGTCAGGGCGCGACTAATGAAAAACTGTTTTTT.

The chain joins TRBV5-1 to TRBJ1-6, with 7 nucleotides matching TRBD1. Germline values: CDR1 SGHRS, CDR2 YFSETQ. CDR3 length: 17 residues. Trimming removed 0 bases from V and 4 bases from J; junction bases left unmatched: 7. CDR3 region: CASSLDRGLTYNSPLHF. CDR3 nucleotide sequence: TGCGCCAGCAGCTTGGACAGGGGCCTGACTTATAATTCACCCCTCCACTTT.

Notes on this clone: This specimen includes other DNA sequences encoding the same CDR3. This rearrangement joins TRBV19 to TRBJ1-1; 11 positions match TRBD1. The J segment lost 2 bases and the V segment lost 3 bases, leaving 2 bases of the junction unmatched. Germline lookup yields CDR1 LNHDA and CDR2 SQIVND (reference sequence). The CDR3 extends over 15 amino acids. CDR3 sequence: CASSIGTGGNTEAFF. The CDR3 nucleotides read TGTGCCAGTAGTATCGGGACAGGGGGAAACACTGAAGCTTTCTTT.

CDR3 sequence reads: CASSYGQHTGNTIYF. CDR3 DNA: TGTGCCAGCAGCTATGGACAGCACACTGGAAACACCATATATTTT. V is TRBV7-9 and J is TRBJ1-3; possible D gene TRBD1, 6 bases. This CDR3 has 15 residues. With 4 bases removed from V and 2 bases from J, the gap between germline ends came to 12 bases. Germline V CDR1 and CDR2: SEHNR, FQNEAQ (reference sequence).

The V call is TRBV6-1, the J call TRBJ1-1; TRBD1 aligns across 7 bases. Trimming took 0 bases from V and 1 from J; bases not matched to a gene: 5. The CDR3 is 16 residues long. Germline V gives CDR1 MNHNS, CDR2 SASEGT. CDR3 in amino acids: CASSEAETGWNTEAFF. In DNA form, the CDR3 reads TGTGCCAGCAGTGAAGCGGAGACAGGGTGGAACACTGAAGCTTTCTTT.

This sequence joins TRBV7-2 and TRBJ2-1, with TRBD1 identical over 10 bases. Germline CDR1 is SGHTA and CDR2 is FQGNSA. The CDR3 sequence is 16 residues long. Unmatched junction bases numbered 8, after V lost 1 base and J lost 8 bases. The CDR3 coding sequence is TGTGCCAGCAGCTTAGAGAGACAGGGGGCCTTCCATGAGCAGTTCTTC. It specifies CASSLERQGAFHEQFF.

The V gene is TRBV5-6, the J gene TRBJ2-1; TRBD2 agrees at 10 bases. Germline CDR1 is SGHDT and CDR2 is YYEEEE. The trim removed 4 bases at V and 4 bases at J, leaving 5 bases unmatched. The CDR3 spans 15 residues. The CDR3 bases are TGTGCCAGCAGCCTGGGACTAGCGCTGTACAATGAGCAGTTCTTC. The encoded protein is CASSLGLALYNEQFF.

This chain joins TRBV27 and TRBJ2-3; 12 bases are a match to TRBD2. Germline CDR1 and CDR2: MNHEY and SMNVEV (reference sequence). After removal of 4 bases from V and 7 bases from J, the junction contained 9 bases not matched to a gene. The CDR3 has 16 amino acids. The CDR3 nucleotides are TGTGCCAGCAGTTCATTCCTAGCGGGGGGGAAGTATACGCAGTATTTT. Its protein is CASSSFLAGGKYTQYF.

This clone was detected only once. The V gene is TRBV5-1, the J gene TRBJ2-1; D perhaps matches TRBD2 (6 bases). This CDR3 has 15 residues. The germline V gene encodes CDR1 SGHRS and CDR2 YFSETQ. V lost 0 bases and J 9 bases, leaving 16 bases between the germline ends. CDR3 loop: CASSLAGGEVREQFF. DNA for the CDR3: TGCGCCAGCAGCTTGGCTGGCGGGGAAGTCCGTGAGCAGTTCTTC.

The chain links TRBV7-9 to TRBJ1-2; D unclear. CDR3 length: 14 residues. CDR1 and CDR2 from the germline V gene are SEHNR and FQNEAQ (reference sequence). The germline V and J ends were trimmed by 5 bases and 1 base, with 11 bases remaining between them. CDR3 region: CASSPSGINYGYTF. CDR3 sequence (DNA): TGTGCCAGCAGCCCTTCAGGTATTAACTATGGCTACACCTTC.

J is TRBJ2-1 and V is TRBV3-1 (or the pseudogene TRBV3-2); the D gene is possibly TRBD1 (6 bases). V was pared by 5 bases and J by 7 bases, with 12 bases between. Germline assignment: CDR1 LGHDT and CDR2 YNNKEL (reference sequence). This CDR3 contains 13 residues. CDR3 residues: CASSESRGNEQFF. For the CDR3, the DNA is TGTGCCAGCAGCGAATCTAGGGGGAATGAGCAGTTCTTC.

The chain uses TRBV6-2 or TRBV6-3 and TRBJ2-7; TRBD1 agrees at 10 bases. V trimming: 6 bases; J trimming: 8 bases; junction bases outside the gene matches: 16. The CDR3 spans 16 residues. In germline, CDR1 is MNHEY, CDR2 SVGEGT. The CDR3 loop reads CASSMVGRDRGYKQYF. The CDR3 region has the DNA TGTGCCAGCAGCATGGTCGGACGGGACAGGGGATACAAGCAGTACTTC.

V gene TRBV4-1 combines with J gene TRBJ1-2; possibly TRBD1 for D (6 bases). CDR1 is MGHRA, CDR2 YSYEKL, per germline. Trimming removed 4 bases at V and 4 bases at J, with 22 bases between. This CDR3 is 17 amino acids long. The CDR3 DNA sequence: TGCGCCAGCAGCCCAGGGGCCCTCGGGACGGACACCTATGGCTACACCTTC. It yields the protein CASSPGALGTDTYGYTF.

The genes are TRBV29-1 and TRBJ2-6; D may be TRBD2 (6 bases). This CDR3 region has 15 residues. From germline, CDR1 is SQVTM and CDR2 ANQGSEA. With 1 base removed from V and 0 bases from J, the gap between germline ends came to 7 bases. CDR3 nucleotide sequence: TGCAGCGTTGAAGCGGAGGGCTCTGGGGCCAACGTCCTGACTTTC. Amino acid sequence: CSVEAEGSGANVLTF.

This rearrangement joins TRBV4-1 to TRBJ1-2, with unresolved D. There are 13 residues in the CDR3. Germline V lookup: CDR1 MGHRA, CDR2 YSYEKL. V lost 0 bases and J 4 bases, leaving 6 bases between the germline ends. CDR3 coding DNA: TGCGCCAGCAGCCAAGAGGCCTTCTATGGCTACACCTTC. Its protein product is CASSQEAFYGYTF.

This chain links TRBV2 with TRBJ1-5; TRBD1 aligns across 12 bases. The CDR3 is 18 residues long. V lost 6 bases and J lost 0; bases outside the gene matches: 9. CDR1 and CDR2 from the germline V gene are SNHLY and FYNNEI. The CDR3 sequence: CASSGDRGRGYSNQPQHF. DNA of the CDR3: TGTGCCAGCAGCGGGGACAGGGGGCGCGGCTATAGCAATCAGCCCCAGCATTTT.

This clone was counted ten times or more. The V gene is TRBV6-1, the J gene TRBJ2-7, with 8 bases identical to TRBD2. V shed 1 base, J shed 2 bases, and the junction held 10 bases outside the gene matches. CDR3 length: 17 residues. In germline, CDR1 is MNHNS, CDR2 SASEGT. The CDR3 DNA follows: TGTGCCAGCAGTGAAGGGTCCTTATCGCGGGGGGCCTACGAGCAGTACTTC. Residues: CASSEGSLSRGAYEQYF.

The chain joins TRBV2 to TRBJ2-2; D possibly corresponds to TRBD2 (5 bases). V dropped 7 bases and J dropped 6 bases, with 15 bases sitting between them. This CDR3 comprises 14 residues. Per germline, CDR1 SNHLY and CDR2 FYNNEI. The CDR3 sequence is CASNFRELAGELFF. Here the CDR3 DNA reads TGTGCCAGCAATTTTAGGGAGTTGGCCGGGGAGCTGTTTTTT. Complete variable domain (other parts from reference TRBV2 and TRBJ2-2): EPEVTQTPSHQVTQMGQEVILRCVPISNHLYFYWYRQILGQKVEFLVSFYNNEISEKSEIFDDQFSVERPDGSNFTLKIRSTKLEDSAMYFCASNFRELAGELFFGEGSRLTVL.

This rearrangement joins TRBV4-3 to TRBJ2-1, with 16 bases identical to TRBD2. With V trimmed by 1 base and J by 8 bases, 5 bases remained unmatched. Germline-derived CDR1 and CDR2 are LGHNA and YSLEER. The CDR3 is 17 residues long. DNA for the CDR3: TGCGCCAGCAGCCAAGTGGGACTAGCGGGGGGGCCCCATGAGCAGTTCTTC. It specifies CASSQVGLAGGPHEQFF.